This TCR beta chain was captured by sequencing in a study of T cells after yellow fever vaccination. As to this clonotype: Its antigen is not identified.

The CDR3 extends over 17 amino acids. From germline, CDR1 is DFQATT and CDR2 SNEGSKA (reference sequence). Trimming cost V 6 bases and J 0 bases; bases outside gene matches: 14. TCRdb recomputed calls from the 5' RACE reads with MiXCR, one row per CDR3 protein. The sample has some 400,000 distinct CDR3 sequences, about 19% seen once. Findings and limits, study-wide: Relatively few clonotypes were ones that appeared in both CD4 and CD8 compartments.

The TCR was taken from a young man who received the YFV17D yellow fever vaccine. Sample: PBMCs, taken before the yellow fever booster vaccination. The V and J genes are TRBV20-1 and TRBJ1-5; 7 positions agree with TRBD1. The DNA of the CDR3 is TGCAGTGCGAAAAATCCCGGGACAGCCTATAGCAATCAGCCCCAGCATTTT. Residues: CSAKNPGTAYSNQPQHF.